This T cell receptor beta chain was sequenced during a study of T cell responses to AZD1222 COVID-19 vaccine. The CDR3 runs 13 residues. Germline CDR1 LNHDA, CDR2 SQIVND (reference sequence). J lost 3 bases, V lost 10 bases, and 8 bases had no gene match. On this clone: Its antigen is undetermined.

Method: immunoSEQ multiplex PCR; TCRdb's copy keeps in-frame clones and lacks some. The repertoire holds fewer than 200,000 clones, 85% to 95% seen once, with 10% in the top ten. General study findings and limits: White British donors predominated, females outnumbered males, and clonal diversity was possibly underestimated. The repertoires were collected only after the peak T cell response.

The sequence was obtained from an adult in good health. This rearrangement joins TRBV19 to TRBJ1-1; 7 nucleotides line up with TRBD1. The sample in question was peripheral blood, obtained on day 0 of AZD1222 vaccination. As DNA, the CDR3 is TGTGCCACCCGAACAGGGGAGTACACTGAAGCTTTCTTT. It translates to CATRTGEYTEAFF. The full variable domain, rest sourced from reference TRBV19 and TRBJ1-1, is DGGITQSPKYLFRKEGQNVTLSCEQNLNHDAMYWYRQDPGQGLRLIYYSQIVNDFQKGDIAEGYSVSREKKESFPLTVTSAQKNPTAFYLCATRTGEYTEAFFGQGTRLTVV.